This T cell receptor beta chain was captured by sequencing in a study of blood T cell repertoires in COVID-19. Germline V gene sequence: CDR1 KGHSH, CDR2 LQKENI. CDR3 length: 15 amino acids. V was pared by 5 bases and J by 2 bases, with 3 bases of the junction left unmatched. Authors' analysis steps: Cell counts per sample came from amplifying reference gene primers. Libraries were prepared by immunoSEQ multiplex PCR; TCRdb keeps only in-frame clonotypes and omits some of them. V and J calls plus clone size are reproduced from that table; the DNA served to infer D and trimming. This repertoire shows under 140,000 clones, 60% to 80% found once; its top ten account for around 15%.

Sequenced sample: peripheral blood. This chain links TRBV18 with TRBJ2-7; TRBD2 matches at 13 bases. The receptor comes from a woman at least 80 years old with active or convalescent COVID-19. Here the CDR3 reads CASSGLAGVAYEQYF. DNA for the CDR3: TGTGCCAGCTCAGGACTAGCGGGAGTTGCCTACGAGCAGTACTTC.